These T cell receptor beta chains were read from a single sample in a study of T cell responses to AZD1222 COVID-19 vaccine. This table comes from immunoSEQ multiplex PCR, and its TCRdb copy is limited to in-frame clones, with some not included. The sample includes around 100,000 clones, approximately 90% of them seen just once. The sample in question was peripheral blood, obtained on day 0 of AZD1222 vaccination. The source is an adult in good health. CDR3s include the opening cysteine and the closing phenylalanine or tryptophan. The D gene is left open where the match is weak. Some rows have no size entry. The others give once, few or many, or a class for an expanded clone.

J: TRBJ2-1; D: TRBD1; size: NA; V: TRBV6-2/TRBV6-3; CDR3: CASSYPTGGWSYNEQFF; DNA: TGTGCCAGCAGTTACCCAACAGGGGGCTGGTCCTACAATGAGCAGTTCTTC
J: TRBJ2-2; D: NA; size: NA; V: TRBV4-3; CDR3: CASSHEAGNTGELFF; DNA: TGCGCCAGCAGCCATGAAGCGGGGAACACCGGGGAGCTGTTTTTT
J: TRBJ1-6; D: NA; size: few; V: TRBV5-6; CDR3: CASSYGRGHSPLHF; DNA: TGTGCCAGCAGCTACGGAAGGGGCCATTCACCCCTCCACTTT
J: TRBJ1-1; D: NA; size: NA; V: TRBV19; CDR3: CASTEGDRTEAFF; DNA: TGTGCCAGTACCGAGGGGGATCGAACTGAAGCTTTCTTT
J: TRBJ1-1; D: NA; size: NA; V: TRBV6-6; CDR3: CASTYGILHAEAFF; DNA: TGTGCCAGCACCTACGGGATCCTCCACGCTGAAGCTTTCTTT
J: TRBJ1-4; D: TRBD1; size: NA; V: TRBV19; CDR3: CASEDRDNEKLFF; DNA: TGTGCCAGCGAGGACAGGGATAATGAAAAACTGTTTTTT
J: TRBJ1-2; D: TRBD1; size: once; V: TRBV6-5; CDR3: CASSSDRANYGYTF; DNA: TGTGCCAGCAGTTCCGACAGGGCTAACTATGGCTACACCTTC
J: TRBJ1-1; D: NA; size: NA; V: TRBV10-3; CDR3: CAIGGEASTEAFF; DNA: TGTGCCATCGGAGGGGAGGCGAGCACTGAAGCTTTCTTT
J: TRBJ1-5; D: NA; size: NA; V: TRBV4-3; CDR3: CASSQDPPTDQGRNQPQHF; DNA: TGCGCCAGCAGCCAAGACCCCCCGACTGATCAGGGACGGAATCAGCCCCAGCATTTT
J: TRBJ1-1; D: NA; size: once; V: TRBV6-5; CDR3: CASRLNTEAFF; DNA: TGTGCCAGCAGGCTGAACACTGAAGCTTTCTTT
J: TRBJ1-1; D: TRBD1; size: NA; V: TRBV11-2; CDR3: CASSSGQIMNTEAFF; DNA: TGTGCCAGCAGCTCGGGACAGATAATGAACACTGAAGCTTTCTTT
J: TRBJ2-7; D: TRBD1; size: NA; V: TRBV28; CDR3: CASSLGDRENYEQYF; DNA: TGTGCCAGCAGTTTAGGGGACAGGGAAAACTACGAGCAGTACTTC
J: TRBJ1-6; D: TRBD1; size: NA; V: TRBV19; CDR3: CASSRTGKESPLHF; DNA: TGTGCCAGTAGCCGGACAGGGAAAGAGTCACCCCTCCACTTT
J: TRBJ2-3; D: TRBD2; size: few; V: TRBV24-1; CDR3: CATSLGTSGLGGTQYF; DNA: TGTGCCACCAGTCTAGGGACTAGCGGCCTCGGAGGTACGCAGTATTTT
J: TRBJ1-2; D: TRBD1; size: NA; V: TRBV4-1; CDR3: CASSQGQGSYGYTF; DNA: TGCGCCAGCAGCCAAGGACAGGGAAGCTATGGCTACACCTTC
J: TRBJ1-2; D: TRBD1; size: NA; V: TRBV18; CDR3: CASSHEVDRGPHGYTF; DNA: TGTGCCAGCTCACACGAAGTGGACAGGGGGCCGCATGGCTACACCTTC
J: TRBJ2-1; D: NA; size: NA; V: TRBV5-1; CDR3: CASSGDWAGTNEQFF; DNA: TGCGCCAGCAGCGGGGACTGGGCGGGGACTAATGAGCAGTTCTTC
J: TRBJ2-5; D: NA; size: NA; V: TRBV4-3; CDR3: CASSQDISVQETQYF; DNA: TGCGCCAGCAGCCAAGATATATCCGTGCAAGAGACCCAGTACTTC
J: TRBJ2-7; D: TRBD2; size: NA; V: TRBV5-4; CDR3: CASSLGTSGSYEQYF; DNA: TGTGCCAGCAGCCTTGGGACTAGCGGCTCCTACGAGCAGTACTTC
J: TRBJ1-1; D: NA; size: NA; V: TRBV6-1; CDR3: CASSEGGKNTEAFF; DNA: TGTGCCAGCAGTGAGGGCGGGAAGAACACTGAAGCTTTCTTT
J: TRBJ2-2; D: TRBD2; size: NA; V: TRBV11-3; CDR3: CATETTSGYTGELFF; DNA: TGTGCCACCGAGACGACTAGCGGATACACCGGGGAGCTGTTTTTT
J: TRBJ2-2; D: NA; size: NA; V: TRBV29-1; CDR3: CSVGVGPGVTGELFF; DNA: TGCAGCGTGGGGGTTGGGCCAGGGGTCACCGGGGAGCTGTTTTTT
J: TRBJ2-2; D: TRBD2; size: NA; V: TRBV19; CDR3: CASQGTSGGGELFF; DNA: TGTGCCAGTCAAGGGACTAGCGGGGGCGGGGAGCTGTTTTTT
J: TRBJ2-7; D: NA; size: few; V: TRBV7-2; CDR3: CASSGGRGGRVTYEQYF; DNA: TGTGCCAGCAGCGGGGGGCGAGGGGGAAGAGTCACCTACGAGCAGTACTTC
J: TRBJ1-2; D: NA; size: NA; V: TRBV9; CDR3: CASSVEGQNYGYTF; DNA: TGTGCCAGCAGCGTAGAAGGACAGAACTATGGCTACACCTTC
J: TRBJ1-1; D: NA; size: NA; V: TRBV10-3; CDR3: CAIRGTGSNTEAFF; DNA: TGTGCCATCAGAGGTACGGGATCCAACACTGAAGCTTTCTTT
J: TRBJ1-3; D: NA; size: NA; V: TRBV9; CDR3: CASSEGPFISGNTIYF; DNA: TGTGCCAGCAGCGAGGGGCCCTTTATCTCTGGAAACACCATATATTTT
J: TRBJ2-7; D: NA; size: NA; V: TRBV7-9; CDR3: CASSPGWHTDMGEQYF; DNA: TGTGCCAGCAGCCCGGGGTGGCATACCGATATGGGCGAGCAGTACTTC
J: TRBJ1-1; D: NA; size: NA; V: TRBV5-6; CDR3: CASSPIERTEAFF; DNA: TGTGCCAGCAGCCCTATCGAACGGACTGAAGCTTTCTTT
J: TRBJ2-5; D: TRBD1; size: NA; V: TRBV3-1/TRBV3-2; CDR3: CASSQNTGGQETQYF; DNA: TGTGCCAGCAGCCAAAACACAGGGGGGCAAGAGACCCAGTACTTC
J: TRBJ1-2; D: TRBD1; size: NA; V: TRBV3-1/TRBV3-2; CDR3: CASSQDATGASYGYTF; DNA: TGTGCCAGCAGCCAAGATGCGACAGGGGCCAGCTATGGCTACACCTTC
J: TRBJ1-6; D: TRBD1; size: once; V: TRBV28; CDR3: CASNPPGQGRNSPLHF; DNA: TGTGCCAGCAACCCCCCGGGACAGGGGAGGAATTCACCCCTCCACTTT
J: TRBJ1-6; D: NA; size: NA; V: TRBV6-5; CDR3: CASTPGPSQSPLHF; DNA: TGTGCCAGCACACCGGGACCCTCTCAGTCACCCCTCCACTTT
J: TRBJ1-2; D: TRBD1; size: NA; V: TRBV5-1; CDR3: CASSFARGHGYTF; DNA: TGCGCCAGCAGCTTCGCTAGGGGGCATGGCTACACCTTC
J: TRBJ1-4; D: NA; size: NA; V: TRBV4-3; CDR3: CASSLTGTVEKLFF; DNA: TGCGCCAGCAGCTTGACCGGGACCGTTGAAAAACTGTTTTTT
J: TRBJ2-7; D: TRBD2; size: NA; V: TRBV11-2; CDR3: CASSFWREPPLYEQYF; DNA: TGTGCCAGCAGCTTCTGGCGGGAGCCCCCTCTCTACGAGCAGTACTTC
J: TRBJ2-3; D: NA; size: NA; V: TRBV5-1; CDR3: CASSSSGLPGADTQYF; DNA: TGCGCCAGCAGCTCTTCCGGGCTGCCAGGCGCAGATACGCAGTATTTT
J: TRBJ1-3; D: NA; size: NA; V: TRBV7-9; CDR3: CASSFSASGNTIYF; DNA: TGTGCCAGCAGCTTTTCTGCCTCTGGAAACACCATATATTTT
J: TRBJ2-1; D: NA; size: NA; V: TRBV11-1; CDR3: CASSLEGGKGEQFF; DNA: TGTGCCAGCAGCTTAGAGGGGGGCAAGGGAGAGCAGTTCTTC
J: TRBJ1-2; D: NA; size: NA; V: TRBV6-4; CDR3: CASSDSPGDIYGYTF; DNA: TGTGCCAGCAGTGACTCTCCCGGGGACATTTATGGCTACACCTTC
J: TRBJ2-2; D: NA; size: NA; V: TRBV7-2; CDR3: CASSPHSGELFF; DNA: TGTGCCAGCAGCCCCCATTCCGGGGAGCTGTTTTTT